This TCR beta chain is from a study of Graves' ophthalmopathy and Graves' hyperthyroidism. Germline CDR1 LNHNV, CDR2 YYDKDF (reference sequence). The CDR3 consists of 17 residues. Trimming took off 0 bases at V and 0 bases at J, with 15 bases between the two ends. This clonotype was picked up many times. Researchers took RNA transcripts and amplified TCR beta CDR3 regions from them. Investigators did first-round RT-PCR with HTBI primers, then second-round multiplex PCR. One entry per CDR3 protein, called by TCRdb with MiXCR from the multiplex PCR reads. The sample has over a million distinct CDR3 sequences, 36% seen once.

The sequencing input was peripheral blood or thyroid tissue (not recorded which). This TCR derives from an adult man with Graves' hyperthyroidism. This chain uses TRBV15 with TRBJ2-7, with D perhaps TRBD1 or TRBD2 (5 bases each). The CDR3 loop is CATSRDWSEGSSYEQYF. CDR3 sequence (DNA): TGTGCCACCAGCAGAGATTGGAGTGAGGGGAGCTCCTACGAGCAGTACTTC.